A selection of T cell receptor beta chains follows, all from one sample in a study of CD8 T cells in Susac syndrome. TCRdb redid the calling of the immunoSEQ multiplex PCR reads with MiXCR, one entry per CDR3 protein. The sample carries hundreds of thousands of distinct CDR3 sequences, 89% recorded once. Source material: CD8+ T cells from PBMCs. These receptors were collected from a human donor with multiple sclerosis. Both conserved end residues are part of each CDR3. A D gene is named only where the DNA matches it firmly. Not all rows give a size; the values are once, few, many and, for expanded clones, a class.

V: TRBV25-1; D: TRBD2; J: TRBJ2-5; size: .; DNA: TGTGCCAGCAGTGAATTAGGGGCGGGGGGGCCACAAGAGACCCAGTACTTC; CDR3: CASSELGAGGPQETQYF
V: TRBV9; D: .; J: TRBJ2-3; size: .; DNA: TGTGCCAGCAGCGGTGGAGGGGGCGGCACAGATACGCAGTATTTT; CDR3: CASSGGGGGTDTQYF
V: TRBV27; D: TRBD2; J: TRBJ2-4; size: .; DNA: TGTGCCAGCAGCCTAGGACTAGAGGGCATTCAGTACTTC; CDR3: CASSLGLEGIQYF
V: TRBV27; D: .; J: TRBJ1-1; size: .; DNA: TGTGCCAGCAGTTTTGACAGCAACACTGAAGCTTTCTTT; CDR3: CASSFDSNTEAFF
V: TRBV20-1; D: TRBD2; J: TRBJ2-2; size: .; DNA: TGCAGTGTTCAGACTAGCGGGAGGGACACCGGGGAGCTGTTTTTT; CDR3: CSVQTSGRDTGELFF
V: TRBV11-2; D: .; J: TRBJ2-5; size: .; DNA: TGTGCCAGCAGCTTATCCTCCTCCCTGGCGGAGACCCAGTACTTC; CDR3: CASSLSSSLAETQYF
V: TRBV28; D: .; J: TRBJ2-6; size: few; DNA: TGTGCCAGCTGTGACGGTCGCTGGGCCAACGTCCTGACTTTC; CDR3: CASCDGRWANVLTF
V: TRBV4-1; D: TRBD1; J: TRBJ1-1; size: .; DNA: TGCGCCAGCAGCACCGGGACAGGGGCAATGAACACTGAAGCTTTCTTT; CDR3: CASSTGTGAMNTEAFF
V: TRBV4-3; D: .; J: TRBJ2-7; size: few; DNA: TGCGCCAGCAGCCCGTCCCCTCGCGACGAGCAGTACTTC; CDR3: CASSPSPRDEQYF
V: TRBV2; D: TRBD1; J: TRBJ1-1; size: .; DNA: TGTGCCGACGGACAGGGGAACACTGAAGCTTTCTTT; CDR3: CADGQGNTEAFF
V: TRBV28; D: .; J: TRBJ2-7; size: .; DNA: TGTGCCAGCAGTTTCTCCTCGCTCTACGAGCAGTACTTC; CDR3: CASSFSSLYEQYF
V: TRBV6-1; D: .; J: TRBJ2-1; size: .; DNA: TGTGCCAGCCTCCCCCTAGGAGGGGGCTCCTACAATGAGCAGTTCTTC; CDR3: CASLPLGGGSYNEQFF